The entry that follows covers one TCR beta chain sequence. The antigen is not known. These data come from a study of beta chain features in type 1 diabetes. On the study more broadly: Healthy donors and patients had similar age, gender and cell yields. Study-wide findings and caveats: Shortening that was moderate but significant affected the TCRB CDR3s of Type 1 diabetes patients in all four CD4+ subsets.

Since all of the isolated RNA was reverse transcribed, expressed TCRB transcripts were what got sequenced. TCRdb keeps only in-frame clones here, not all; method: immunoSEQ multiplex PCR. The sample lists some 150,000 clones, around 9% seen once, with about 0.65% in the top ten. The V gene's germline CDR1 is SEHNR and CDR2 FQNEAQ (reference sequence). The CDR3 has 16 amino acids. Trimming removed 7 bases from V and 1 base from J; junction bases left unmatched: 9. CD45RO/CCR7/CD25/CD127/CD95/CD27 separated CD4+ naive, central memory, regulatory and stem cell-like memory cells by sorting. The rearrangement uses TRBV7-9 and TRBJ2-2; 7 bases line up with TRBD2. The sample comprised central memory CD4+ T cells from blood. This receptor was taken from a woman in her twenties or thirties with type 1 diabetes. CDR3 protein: CASTPSGGRNTGELFF. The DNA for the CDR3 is TGTGCCAGCACCCCCTCCGGCGGGAGGAACACCGGGGAGCTGTTTTTT. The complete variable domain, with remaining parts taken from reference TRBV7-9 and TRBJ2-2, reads DTGVSQNPRHKITKRGQNVTFRCDPISEHNRLYWYRQTLGQGPEFLTYFQNEAQLEKSRLLSDRFSAERPKGSFSTLEIQRTEQGDSAMYLCASTPSGGRNTGELFFGEGSRLTVL.